At least ten counts were recorded for the clone carrying this T cell receptor (beta chain). These data belong to a study of T cells in Graves' hyperthyroidism and ophthalmopathy. It was RNA transcripts that yielded the amplified TCR beta CDR3 regions. HTBI primers drove first-round RT-PCR of the TCR CDR3. TCRdb fed the multiplex PCR reads into MiXCR, producing one record per CDR3 protein. The sample lists approximately 400,000 distinct CDR3 sequences, less than 20% seen once, with 40% to 45% in the top ten. Germline lookup yields CDR1 SNHLY and CDR2 FYNNEI. V shed 5 bases, J shed 6 bases, and the junction held 17 bases outside the gene matches. The CDR3 extends over 18 amino acids.

The origin of this receptor is a young man with Graves' ophthalmopathy. The rearrangement joins TRBV2 to TRBJ1-5; 9 nucleotides line up with TRBD1. Sequenced input: blood. CDR3 sequence: CASSLTGTGFLDFQPQHF. The CDR3 DNA reads as TGTGCCAGCAGTCTAACCGGGACAGGGTTTCTGGATTTTCAGCCCCAGCATTTT.